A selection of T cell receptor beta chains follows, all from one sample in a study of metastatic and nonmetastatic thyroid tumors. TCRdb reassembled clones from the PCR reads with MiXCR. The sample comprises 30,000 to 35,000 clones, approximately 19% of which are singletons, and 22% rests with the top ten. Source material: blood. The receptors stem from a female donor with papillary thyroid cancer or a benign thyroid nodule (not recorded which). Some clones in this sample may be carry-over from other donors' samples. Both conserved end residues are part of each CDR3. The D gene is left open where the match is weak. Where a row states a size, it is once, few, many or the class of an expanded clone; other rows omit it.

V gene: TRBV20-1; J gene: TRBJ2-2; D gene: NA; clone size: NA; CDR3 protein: CSARDPRAGNTGELFF; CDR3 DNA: TGCAGTGCTAGAGATCCACGAGCGGGGAACACCGGGGAGCTGTTTTTT
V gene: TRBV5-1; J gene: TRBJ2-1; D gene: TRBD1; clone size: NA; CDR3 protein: CASSFGTAEQFF; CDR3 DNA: TGCGCCAGCAGCTTTGGGACAGCTGAGCAGTTCTTC
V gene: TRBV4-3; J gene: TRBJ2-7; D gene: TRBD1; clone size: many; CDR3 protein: CASSQGTGGTYEQYF; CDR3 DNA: TGCGCCAGCAGCCAGGGAACAGGGGGCACCTACGAGCAGTACTTC
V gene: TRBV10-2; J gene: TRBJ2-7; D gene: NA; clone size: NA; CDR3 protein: CASSHSSYEQYF; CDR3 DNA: TGCGCCAGCAGCCACAGCTCCTACGAGCAGTACTTC
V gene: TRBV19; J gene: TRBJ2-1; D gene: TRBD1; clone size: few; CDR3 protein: CASSILSSGTGGKYKFGEQFF; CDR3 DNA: TGTGCCAGTAGTATTTTGTCCAGCGGGACAGGGGGGAAATACAAATTCGGTGAGCAGTTCTTC
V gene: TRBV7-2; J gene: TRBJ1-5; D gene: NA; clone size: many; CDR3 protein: CASSERYREGQPQHF; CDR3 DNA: TGTGCCAGCAGCGAGCGCTACAGGGAGGGCCAGCCCCAGCATTTT
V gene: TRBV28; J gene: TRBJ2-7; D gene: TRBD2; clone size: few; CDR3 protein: CASKSPSGHSYEQYF; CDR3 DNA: TGTGCCAGCAAAAGCCCTAGCGGGCACTCCTACGAGCAGTACTTC
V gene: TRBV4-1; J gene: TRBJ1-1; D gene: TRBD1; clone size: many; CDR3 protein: CASSQDRGRKMNTEAFF; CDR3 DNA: TGCGCCAGCAGCCAGGACAGGGGGAGGAAAATGAACACTGAAGCTTTCTTT
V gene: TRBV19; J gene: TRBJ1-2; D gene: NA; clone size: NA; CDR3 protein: CASRNPGTRGGYWF; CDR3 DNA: TGTGCCAGTAGAAACCCCGGGACCCGGGGTGGCTACTGGTTC
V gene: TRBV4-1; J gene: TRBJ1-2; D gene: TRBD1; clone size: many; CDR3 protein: CASSQLGTGDYGYTF; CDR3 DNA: TGCGCCAGCAGCCAGCTAGGGACAGGGGACTATGGCTACACCTTC
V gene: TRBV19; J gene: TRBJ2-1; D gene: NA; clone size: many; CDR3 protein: CASSTGWEQFF; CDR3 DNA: TGTGCCAGTAGTACTGGCTGGGAGCAGTTCTTC
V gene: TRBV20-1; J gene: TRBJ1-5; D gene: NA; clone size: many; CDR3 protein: CSAPPSAPDQPQHF; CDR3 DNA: TGCAGTGCCCCACCCTCGGCACCGGATCAGCCCCAGCATTTT
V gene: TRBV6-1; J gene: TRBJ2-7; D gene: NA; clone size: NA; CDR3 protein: CASSVQGAYEQYF; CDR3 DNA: TGTGCCAGCAGTGTACAGGGTGCCTACGAGCAGTACTTC
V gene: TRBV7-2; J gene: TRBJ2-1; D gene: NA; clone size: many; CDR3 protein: CASSVRFSPGFF; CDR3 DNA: TGTGCCAGCAGCGTGCGCTTCTCTCCCGGGTTCTTC
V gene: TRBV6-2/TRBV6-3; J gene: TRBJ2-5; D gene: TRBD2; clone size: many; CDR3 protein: CASSLAGGYGTQYF; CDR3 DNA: TGTGCCAGCAGTCTAGCGGGGGGTTACGGGACCCAGTACTTC
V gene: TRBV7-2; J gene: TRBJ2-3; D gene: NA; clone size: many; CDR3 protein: CASSLALSTDTQYF; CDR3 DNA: TGTGCCAGCAGCTTAGCGCTAAGCACAGATACGCAGTATTTT